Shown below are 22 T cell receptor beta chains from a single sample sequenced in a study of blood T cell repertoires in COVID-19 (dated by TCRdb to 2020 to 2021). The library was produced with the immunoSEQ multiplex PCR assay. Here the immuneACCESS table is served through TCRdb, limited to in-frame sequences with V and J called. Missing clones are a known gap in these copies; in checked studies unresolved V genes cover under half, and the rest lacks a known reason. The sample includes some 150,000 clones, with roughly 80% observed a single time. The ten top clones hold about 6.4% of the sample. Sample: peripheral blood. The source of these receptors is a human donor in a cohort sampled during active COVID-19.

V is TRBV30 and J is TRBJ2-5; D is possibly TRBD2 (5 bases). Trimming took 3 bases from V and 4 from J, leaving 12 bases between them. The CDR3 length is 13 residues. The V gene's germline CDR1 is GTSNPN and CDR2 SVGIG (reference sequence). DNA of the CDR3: TGTGCCTGGAGCTCGGGATTAATAGAGACCCAGTACTTC. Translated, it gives CAWSSGLIETQYF. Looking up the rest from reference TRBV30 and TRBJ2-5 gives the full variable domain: SQTIHQWPATLVQPVGSPLSLECTVEGTSNPNLYWYRQAAGRGLQLLFYSVGIGQISSEVPQNLSASRPQDRQFILSSKKLLLSDSGFYLCAWSSGLIETQYFGPGTRLLVL.

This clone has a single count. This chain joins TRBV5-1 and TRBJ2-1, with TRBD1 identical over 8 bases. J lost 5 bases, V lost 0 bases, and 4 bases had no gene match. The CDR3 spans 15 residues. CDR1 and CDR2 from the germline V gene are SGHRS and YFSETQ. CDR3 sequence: CASSLGQGADNEQFF. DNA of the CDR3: TGCGCCAGCAGCTTGGGTCAGGGGGCGGACAATGAGCAGTTCTTC.

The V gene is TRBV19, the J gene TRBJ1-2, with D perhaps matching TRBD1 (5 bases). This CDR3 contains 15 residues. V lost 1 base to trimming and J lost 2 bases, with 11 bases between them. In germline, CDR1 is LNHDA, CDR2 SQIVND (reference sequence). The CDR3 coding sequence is TGTGCCAGTAGTATAGGGGGCCAGACGAACTATGGCTACACCTTC. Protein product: CASSIGGQTNYGYTF.

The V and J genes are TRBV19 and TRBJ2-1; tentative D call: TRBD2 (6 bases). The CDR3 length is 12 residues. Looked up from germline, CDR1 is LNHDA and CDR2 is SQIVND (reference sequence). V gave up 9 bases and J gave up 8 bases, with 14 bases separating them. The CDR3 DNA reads TGTGCCAGCGGGCGGGGCATCGATGAGCAGTTCTTC. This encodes CASGRGIDEQFF.

The CDR3 loop reads CASSQAPPGTAHEAFF. CDR3 sequence (DNA): TGTGCCAGCAGCCAAGCCCCCCCAGGGACAGCCCATGAAGCTTTCTTT. The chain employs TRBV7-9 and TRBJ1-1; 7 nucleotides agree with TRBD1. Trimming took 5 bases from V and 7 from J; bases not matched to a gene: 16. Germline loops: CDR1 SEHNR, CDR2 FQNEAQ (reference sequence). The CDR3 loop spans 16 amino acids.

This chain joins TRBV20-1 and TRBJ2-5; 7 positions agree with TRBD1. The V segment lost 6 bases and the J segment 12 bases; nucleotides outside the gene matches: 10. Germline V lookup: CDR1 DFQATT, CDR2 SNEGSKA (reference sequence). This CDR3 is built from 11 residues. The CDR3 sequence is CSAADRAGEYF. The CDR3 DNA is TGCAGTGCAGCAGACAGGGCAGGGGAGTACTTC.

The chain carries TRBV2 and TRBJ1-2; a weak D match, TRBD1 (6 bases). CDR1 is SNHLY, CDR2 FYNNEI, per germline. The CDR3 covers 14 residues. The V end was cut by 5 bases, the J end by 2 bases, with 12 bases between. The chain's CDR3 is CASSLRTANYGYTF. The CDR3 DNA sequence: TGTGCCAGCAGTTTACGGACAGCCAACTATGGCTACACCTTC.

Here the CDR3 DNA reads TGTGCCAGTAGTCCTCGGGTGGAGGAGACCCAGTACTTC. Its translation: CASSPRVEETQYF. This chain connects TRBV19 to TRBJ2-5; no definite D call. From germline, CDR1 is LNHDA and CDR2 SQIVND (reference sequence). The CDR3 consists of 13 residues. The V end was cut by 5 bases, the J end by 5 bases, with 12 bases between.

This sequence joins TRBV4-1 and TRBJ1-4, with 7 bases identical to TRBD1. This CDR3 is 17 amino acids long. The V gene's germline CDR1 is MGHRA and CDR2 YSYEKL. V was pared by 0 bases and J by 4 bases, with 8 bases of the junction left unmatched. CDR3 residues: CASSQDLQGIGNEKLFF. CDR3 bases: TGCGCCAGCAGCCAAGATTTACAGGGGATCGGTAATGAAAAACTGTTTTTT.

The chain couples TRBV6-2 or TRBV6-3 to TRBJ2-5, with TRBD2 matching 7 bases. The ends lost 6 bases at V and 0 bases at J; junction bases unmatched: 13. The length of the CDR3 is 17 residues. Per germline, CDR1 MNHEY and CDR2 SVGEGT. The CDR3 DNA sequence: TGTGCCAGCAGCCGCGCGTCAGGGAGGGGCAACCAAGAGACCCAGTACTTC. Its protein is CASSRASGRGNQETQYF.

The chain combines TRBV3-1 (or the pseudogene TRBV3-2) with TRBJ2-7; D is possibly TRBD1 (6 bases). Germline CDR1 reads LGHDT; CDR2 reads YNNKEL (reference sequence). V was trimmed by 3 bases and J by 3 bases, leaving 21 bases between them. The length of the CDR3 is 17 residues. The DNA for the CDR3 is TGTGCCAGCAGCCACGGAAAAACAGGGAAGGGATACTACGAGCAGTACTTC. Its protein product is CASSHGKTGKGYYEQYF.

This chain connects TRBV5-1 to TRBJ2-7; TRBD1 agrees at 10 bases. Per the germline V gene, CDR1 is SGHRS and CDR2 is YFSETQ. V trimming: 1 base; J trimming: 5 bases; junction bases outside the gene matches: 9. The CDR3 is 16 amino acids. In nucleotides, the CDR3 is TGCGCCAGCAGCTTGAAAGAGACAGGGGGCAACCACGAGCAGTACTTC. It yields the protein CASSLKETGGNHEQYF.

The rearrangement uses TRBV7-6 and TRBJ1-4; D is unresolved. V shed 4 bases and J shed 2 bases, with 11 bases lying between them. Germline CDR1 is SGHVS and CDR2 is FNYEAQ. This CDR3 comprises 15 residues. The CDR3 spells CASSYRTLTNEKLFF. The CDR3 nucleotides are TGTGCCAGCAGCTATCGGACTCTCACTAATGAAAAACTGTTTTTT.

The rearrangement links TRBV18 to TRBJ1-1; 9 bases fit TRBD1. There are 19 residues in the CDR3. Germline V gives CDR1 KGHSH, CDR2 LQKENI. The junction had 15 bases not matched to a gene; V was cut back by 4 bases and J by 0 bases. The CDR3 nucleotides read TGTGCCAGCTCACTGGATTTTTTAGGGACAGGGCCCATGAACACTGAAGCTTTCTTT. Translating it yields CASSLDFLGTGPMNTEAFF.

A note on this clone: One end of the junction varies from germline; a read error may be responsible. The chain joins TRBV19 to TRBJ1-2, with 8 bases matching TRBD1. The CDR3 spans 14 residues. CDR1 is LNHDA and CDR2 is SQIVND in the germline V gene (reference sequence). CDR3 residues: CASRIGQGVHGYTF. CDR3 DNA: TGTGCCAGTAGGATAGGACAGGGAGTCCATGGCTACACCTTC.

CDR3 sequence: CASLKPHRADTQYF. The DNA for the CDR3 is TGTGCCAGCTTAAAACCACACCGGGCAGATACGCAGTATTTT. The chain employs TRBV18 and TRBJ2-3; D is ambiguous. Trimming removed 7 bases at V and 4 bases at J, with 15 bases between. Germline CDR1 is KGHSH and CDR2 is LQKENI. The CDR3 sequence is 14 residues long. Complete variable domain (other parts from reference TRBV18 and TRBJ2-3): NAGVMQNPRHLVRRRGQEARLRCSPMKGHSHVYWYRQLPEEGLKFMVYLQKENIIDESGMPKERFSAEFPKEGPSILRIQQVVRGDSAAYFCASLKPHRADTQYFGPGTRLTVL.

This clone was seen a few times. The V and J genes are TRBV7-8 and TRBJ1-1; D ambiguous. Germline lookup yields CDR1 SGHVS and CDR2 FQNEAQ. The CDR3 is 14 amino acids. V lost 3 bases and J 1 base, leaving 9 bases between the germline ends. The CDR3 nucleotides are TGTGCCAGCAGCTTTCAGGTCAGGAACACTGAAGCTTTCTTT. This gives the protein CASSFQVRNTEAFF.

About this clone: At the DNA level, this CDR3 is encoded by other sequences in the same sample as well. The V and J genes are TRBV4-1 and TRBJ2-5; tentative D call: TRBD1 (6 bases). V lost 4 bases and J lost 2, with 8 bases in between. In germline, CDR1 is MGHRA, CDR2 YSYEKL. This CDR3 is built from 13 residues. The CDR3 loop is CASSRGPQETQYF. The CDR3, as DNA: TGCGCCAGCAGCCGGGGGCCACAAGAGACCCAGTACTTC.

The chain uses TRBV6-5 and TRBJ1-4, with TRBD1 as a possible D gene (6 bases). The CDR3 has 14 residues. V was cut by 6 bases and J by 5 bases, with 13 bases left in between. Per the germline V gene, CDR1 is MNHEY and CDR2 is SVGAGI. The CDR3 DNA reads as TGTGCCAGCAGGACAGGATCCCGGAATGAAAAACTGTTTTTT. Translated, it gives CASRTGSRNEKLFF.

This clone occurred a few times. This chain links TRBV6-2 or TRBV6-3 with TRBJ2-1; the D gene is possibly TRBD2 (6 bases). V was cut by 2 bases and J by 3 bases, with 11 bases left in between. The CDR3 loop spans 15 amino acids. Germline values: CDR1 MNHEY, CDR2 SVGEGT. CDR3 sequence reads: CASSYPGLDYNEQFF. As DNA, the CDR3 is TGTGCCAGCAGTTACCCGGGACTGGACTACAATGAGCAGTTCTTC.

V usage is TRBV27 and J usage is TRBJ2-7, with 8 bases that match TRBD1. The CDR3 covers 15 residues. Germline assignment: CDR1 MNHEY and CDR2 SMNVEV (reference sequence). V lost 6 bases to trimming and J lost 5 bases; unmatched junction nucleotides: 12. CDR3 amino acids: CASSPFTGGSNEQYF. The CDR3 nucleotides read TGTGCCAGCAGCCCCTTTACAGGGGGAAGCAACGAGCAGTACTTC.

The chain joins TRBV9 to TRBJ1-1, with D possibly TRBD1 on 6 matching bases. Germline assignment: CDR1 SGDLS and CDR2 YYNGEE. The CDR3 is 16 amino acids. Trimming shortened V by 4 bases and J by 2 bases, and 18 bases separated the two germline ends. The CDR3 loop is CASSPIGGGVNTEAFF. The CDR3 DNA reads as TGTGCCAGCAGCCCGATAGGGGGGGGCGTCAACACTGAAGCTTTCTTT.